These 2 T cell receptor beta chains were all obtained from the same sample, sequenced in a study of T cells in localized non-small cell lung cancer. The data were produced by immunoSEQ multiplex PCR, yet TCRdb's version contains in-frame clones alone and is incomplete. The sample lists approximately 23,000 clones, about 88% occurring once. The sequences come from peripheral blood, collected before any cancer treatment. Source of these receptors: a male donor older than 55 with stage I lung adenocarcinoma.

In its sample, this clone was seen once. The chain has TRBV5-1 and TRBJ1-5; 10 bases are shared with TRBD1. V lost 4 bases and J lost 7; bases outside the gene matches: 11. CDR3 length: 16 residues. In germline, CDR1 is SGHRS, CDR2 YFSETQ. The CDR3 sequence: CASSPTGTGVGQPQHF. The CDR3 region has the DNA TGCGCCAGCAGCCCAACCGGGACAGGGGTCGGACAGCCCCAGCATTTT.

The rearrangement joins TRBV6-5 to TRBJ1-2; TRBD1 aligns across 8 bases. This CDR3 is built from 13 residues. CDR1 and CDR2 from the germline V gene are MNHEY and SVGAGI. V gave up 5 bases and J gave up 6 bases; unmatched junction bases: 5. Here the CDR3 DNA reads TGTGCCAGCAGTGGACAGGGAGTGGATGGCTACACCTTC. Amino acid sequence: CASSGQGVDGYTF.